These 27 T cell receptor beta chains originate from one sample sequenced in a study of tumor and adjacent non-tumor tissue in lung cancer. RNA was extracted from bulk tissue without any cell sorting. Three rounds of nested PCR, following a modified ARM-PCR protocol, produced the TCRbeta library. TCRdb reprocessed the multiplex PCR reads via MiXCR and lists one record per CDR3 protein. The repertoire holds around 210,000 distinct CDR3 sequences, 71% seen once, with less than 25% in the top ten. The sequenced material came from lung tumor tissue. These receptors came from a man between 60 and 75 years old with non-small cell lung cancer.

Regarding this clonotype: At one of its ends the junction is not consistent with the germline gene, which may arise from a read error. The chain employs TRBV11-2 and TRBJ2-1; possibly TRBD2 for D (5 bases). CDR1 SGHAT and CDR2 FQNNGV come from the germline V gene. The CDR3 has 18 amino acids. CDR3: CASTPHGVASWVYNEQFF. The CDR3 coding sequence is TGTGCCAGCACCCCCCACGGGGTGGCCAGCTGGGTTTACAATGAGCAGTTTTTC.

The sample holds one count of this clonotype. A junction end diverges from the germline sequence, so it may reflect a read error. CDR3: CASSLNSGQYNEQLF. Here the CDR3 DNA reads TGCGCCAGCAGCTTGAATAGCGGACAGTACAATGAGCAGCTCTTC. The chain has TRBV5-1 and TRBJ2-1; D may be TRBD1 or TRBD2 (6 bases each). Per the germline V gene, CDR1 is SGHRS and CDR2 is YFSETQ. The CDR3 covers 15 residues.

About this clonotype: As the CDR3 is not closed by the conserved phenylalanine or tryptophan, this likely results from a read error. The DNA is left out, because the CDR3 cannot be placed on it with certainty; the CDR3 is given as TCRdb lists it. V gene TRBV11-1 combines with J gene TRBJ2-5. The CDR3 is 13 amino acids in total, end residues counted. Germline CDR1 SGHAT, CDR2 FQDESV (reference sequence). CDR3 sequence: CASSLQSQETQNI.

Notes on this clonotype: Mismatch with germline at one junction end may stem from a read error. The chain has TRBV11-2 and TRBJ1-1, with a tentative D call TRBD1 (6 bases). The CDR3 sequence is 14 residues long. Germline V CDR1 and CDR2: SGHAT, FQNNGV. This chain's CDR3 is CTSSFPLGQHEAFF. The CDR3, as DNA: TGTACCAGCAGTTTCCCTCTGGGACAACATGAAGCTTTCTTT.

As to this clonotype: A read error is likely, as this CDR3 ends without the conserved phenylalanine or tryptophan. V and J are TRBV12-3 or TRBV12-4 and TRBJ2-5; 8 nucleotides line up with TRBD1. The CDR3 extends over 15 amino acids. The J segment lost 5 bases and the V segment lost 11 bases, leaving 16 bases of the junction unmatched. Here the CDR3 reads CAGTPAETGDETQYS. CDR3 coding DNA: TGTGCCGGCACCCCGGCCGAGACAGGGGATGAGACCCAGTACTCC.

The J gene is TRBJ1-4, the V gene TRBV20-1; D ambiguous. The CDR3 has 13 residues. Germline CDR1 DFQATT, CDR2 SNEGSKA (reference sequence). This CDR3 is CNATTGNNEKLFF. The CDR3 DNA sequence: TGCAATGCAACGACTGGGAATAATGAAAAACTGTTTTTT.

As for this clonotype: One end of the junction does not line up with germline, which may come from a read error. The chain joins TRBV5-4 to TRBJ2-3; no clear D. The CDR3 length is 14 residues. Germline V gene sequence: CDR1 SGHNT, CDR2 YYREEE (reference sequence). The CDR3 coding sequence is TGTGCCTGCAGCTCCTGGGCCCCTGGGGATACGCAGTATTTT. This sequence encodes CACSSWAPGDTQYF.

The chain combines TRBV11-2 with TRBJ2-5; tentatively, D is TRBD2 (7 bases). This CDR3 has 16 residues. The germline CDR1 and CDR2 sequences are SGHAT and FQNNGV. Trimming left V 10 bases short and J 5 bases short, with 26 bases between. CDR3 sequence (DNA): TGTGCCAACAACTCCACAATGGGGGGGCTAAAGGAGACCCAGTACTTC. It encodes CANNSTMGGLKETQYF.

The J gene is TRBJ1-6, the V gene TRBV6-1, with D tentatively TRBD1 (6 bases). V was shortened by 5 bases and J by 1 base, with 18 bases between the two germline ends. Per germline, CDR1 MNHNS and CDR2 SASEGT. The CDR3 consists of 18 residues. The CDR3 coding sequence is TGTGCCAGCAGTCGTATCGCAGGGGAGAGGTCCTATAATTCACCCCTCCACTTT. This codes for CASSRIAGERSYNSPLHF.

With regard to this clonotype: A single base separates this from a much larger clone, so it may be a read error. The CDR3 DNA reads as TGCGCCAGCAGCCAAGCGGGAGAGCAGTACTTC. This encodes CASSQAGEQYF. The chain combines TRBV4-1 with TRBJ2-7, with D perhaps TRBD2 (5 bases). CDR1 MGHRA and CDR2 YSYEKL come from the germline V gene. The V end was cut by 1 base, the J end by 7 bases, with 5 bases between. The CDR3 loop spans 11 amino acids.

The chain carries TRBV28 and TRBJ1-2; possibly TRBD1 for D (5 bases). With 5 bases removed from V and 5 bases from J, the gap between germline ends came to 12 bases. The CDR3 is made up of 13 amino acids. The germline V gene has CDR1 MDHEN and CDR2 SYDVKM. DNA for the CDR3: TGTGCCAGCAGTCTAACCGGGACGTATGGCTACACCTTC. Translating it yields CASSLTGTYGYTF.

As for this clonotype: The junction differs from germline at one of its ends, possibly a read error. The V call is TRBV6-5, the J call TRBJ2-2; D uncertain. This CDR3 has 14 amino acids. Germline V gene data show CDR1 as MNHEY and CDR2 as SVGAGI. CDR3 in DNA: TGTGCCAACAGTTACTTACCGACGGCCGAGAAGCTGTTTTTT. This translates into CANSYLPTAEKLFF.

CDR3 nucleotides: TGTGCCAGCCGTTTAGACCCGCTCGGCGCTGAAGCTTTCTTT. Translated, it gives CASRLDPLGAEAFF. The chain uses TRBV11-2 and TRBJ1-1; D unclear. The germline V gene has CDR1 SGHAT and CDR2 FQNNGV. V lost 8 bases and J 6 bases, leaving 19 bases between the germline ends. The CDR3 runs 14 residues.

Written as DNA, the CDR3 is TGCGCCAGCAGCCAAGAGACTAACGGGGGCTTCAATGAGCAGTTCTTC. It is translated as CASSQETNGGFNEQFF. V and J are TRBV4-1 and TRBJ2-1; D might be TRBD1 or TRBD2, each matching 6 bases. V gave up 0 bases and J gave up 6 bases, with 15 bases separating them. From germline, CDR1 is MGHRA and CDR2 YSYEKL. The CDR3 loop spans 16 amino acids.

V gene TRBV19 combines with J gene TRBJ1-5; TRBD1 might be the D (5 bases). Looked up from germline, CDR1 is LNHDA and CDR2 is SQIVND (reference sequence). CDR3 length: 16 amino acids. V was pared by 0 bases and J by 0 bases, with 9 bases between. The CDR3 region is CASSIDEGYSNQPQHF. CDR3 bases: TGTGCCAGTAGTATAGATGAGGGGTATAGCAATCAGCCCCAGCATTTT.

This sequence joins TRBV7-9 and TRBJ2-5; 10 bases are shared with TRBD1. Germline CDR1 SEHNR, CDR2 FQNEAQ (reference sequence). With V trimmed by 8 bases and J by 7 bases, 10 bases remained unmatched. The CDR3 has 14 amino acids. In DNA, the CDR3 is TGTGCCAGCGCCCGACAGGGGGCTAGAGGGACCCAGTACTTC. Translating it yields CASARQGARGTQYF.

This clonotype was found a few times. The rearrangement joins TRBV29-1 to TRBJ1-2, with D perhaps matching TRBD1 (5 bases). The V and J ends lost 4 bases and 1 base respectively, with 10 bases between them. Germline V gene lookup returns CDR1 SQVTM and CDR2 ANQGSEA. This CDR3 is built from 13 residues. The CDR3 region is CSVAGDRNYGYTF. DNA of the CDR3: TGCAGCGTTGCCGGGGACCGTAACTATGGCTACACCTTC.

A remark on this clonotype: One junction end does not reproduce the germline sequence, and a read error may be involved. The chain uses TRBV6-6 and TRBJ2-3; 10 nucleotides match TRBD2. CDR3 length: 16 residues. The germline gives CDR1 MNHNY, CDR2 SVGAGI (reference sequence). The CDR3 nucleotides are TGTGCCAGCAACTATCTAGCGGGGGACCTCACAGTTACGCAGTATTTT. Translation gives CASNYLAGDLTVTQYF.

The rearrangement joins TRBV6-6 to TRBJ2-4; 10 bases are shared with TRBD2. Germline V gene data show CDR1 as MNHNY and CDR2 as SVGAGI (reference sequence). The CDR3 totals 16 residues. CDR3 DNA sequence: TGTGCTAGCGGTTACTCACTAGCGGGGGCCAAAAACATTCAGTACTTC. Its translation: CASGYSLAGAKNIQYF.

As DNA, the CDR3 is TGTGCCAGCAGCTTAGGATGGGCGACAGGTCCCTCCTACGAGCAGTACTTC. Residues: CASSLGWATGPSYEQYF. This sequence joins TRBV11-2 and TRBJ2-7; D is perhaps TRBD1 (6 bases). The CDR3 is 17 residues long. CDR1 is SGHAT and CDR2 is FQNNGV in the germline V gene. Trimming stripped 1 base from V and 0 bases from J, with 16 bases between.

This clonotype has only one observation. The V gene is TRBV20-1, the J gene TRBJ2-2; TRBD2 matches 7 bases. This CDR3 contains 17 residues. Per germline, CDR1 DFQATT and CDR2 SNEGSKA (reference sequence). With V trimmed by 7 bases and J by 4 bases, 18 bases remained unmatched. DNA for the CDR3: TGCAGTGTCTCGGGACTATCGGGATTGGGGAGCACCGGGGAGCTGTTTTTT. It is translated as CSVSGLSGLGSTGELFF.

Concerning this clonotype itself: A read error may be the cause here, since a much bigger clone is one base away. It is likely a read error, because the conserved phenylalanine at the end of the CDR3 is missing. The chain couples TRBV20-1 to TRBJ2-1, with 11 bases aligning to TRBD2. From germline, CDR1 is DFQATT and CDR2 SNEGSKA (reference sequence). This CDR3 spans 14 amino acids. The V segment lost 7 bases and the J segment 8 bases; nucleotides outside the gene matches: 10. The CDR3: CSVPASGRTDEQFS. The CDR3, as DNA: TGCAGTGTCCCCGCTAGCGGGAGGACCGATGAGCAGTTCTCC.

Turning to this clonotype: A much larger clone lies a single base off, so this may be a read error. The final CDR3 position lacks the conserved phenylalanine or tryptophan, pointing to a likely read error. The gene calls are TRBV20-1 and TRBJ1-1; 9 nucleotides match TRBD1. The trim removed 6 bases at V and 4 bases at J, leaving 6 bases unmatched. Germline assignment: CDR1 DFQATT and CDR2 SNEGSKA (reference sequence). The CDR3 has 13 amino acids. CDR3 coding DNA: TGCAGTGCCTACAGGGGGCCGGGCACTGAAGCTTTCTCT. Translation gives CSAYRGPGTEAFS.

To note about this clonotype: A single base separates this from a much larger clone, so it may be a read error. The rearrangement uses TRBV4-3 and TRBJ2-7; TRBD2 is a possible D gene (5 bases). V was trimmed by 4 bases and J by 8 bases, leaving 9 bases between them. CDR3 length equals 11 residues. The germline V gene has CDR1 LGHNA and CDR2 YSLEER. The CDR3 protein is CASSPGSKQYF. CDR3 sequence (DNA): TGCGCCAGCAGCCCGGGGTCAAAGCAGTACTTC.

This sequence joins TRBV6-5 and TRBJ1-2, with a tentative D call TRBD1 (6 bases). Per germline, CDR1 MNHEY and CDR2 SVGAGI. V was shortened by 2 bases and J by 4 bases, with 29 bases between the two germline ends. The CDR3 length is 20 residues. CDR3 sequence reads: CASSYGGGSGYPILTYGYTF. Here the CDR3 DNA reads TGTGCCAGCAGTTACGGGGGCGGATCAGGTTACCCCATTCTTACCTATGGCTACACCTTC.

Worth noting for this clonotype: This may arise from a read error, as a much more abundant clone is one base away. V gene TRBV20-1 combines with J gene TRBJ1-3; D is undetermined. V shed 1 base and J shed 1 base, with 11 bases lying between them. The CDR3 consists of 15 residues. Looked up from germline, CDR1 is DFQATT and CDR2 is SNEGSKA (reference sequence). The CDR3 bases are TGCAGTGCTAGAGTGGCAGAGGCATCTGGAAACACCATATATTTT. Translated: CSARVAEASGNTIYF.

V is TRBV20-1 and J is TRBJ1-5; D ambiguous. The CDR3 spans 13 residues. The germline CDR1 and CDR2 sequences are DFQATT and SNEGSKA (reference sequence). V was pared by 2 bases and J by 0 bases, with 5 bases between. CDR3 sequence: CSARQYSNQPQHF. CDR3 bases: TGCAGTGCTAGACAGTATAGCAATCAGCCCCAGCATTTT.